The 7 T cell receptor beta chains reported below all come from one sample, sequenced in a study of beta chain features in type 1 diabetes. cDNA synthesis used the whole RNA isolate, giving expressed TCRB sequences. Data came from immunoSEQ multiplex PCR; TCRdb stores just in-frame clones and leaves some out. The table records approximately 140,000 clones, about 7% of them present only once. What was sequenced was central memory CD4+ T cells from blood. Every receptor here comes from a woman younger than 45 in good health.

This clone was recorded a few times. The chain employs TRBV12-5 and TRBJ2-1; 8 positions match TRBD2. The germline V gene has CDR1 LGHNT and CDR2 FRNRAP. The CDR3 has 15 residues. V lost 5 bases and J lost 6; bases outside the gene matches: 9. CDR3 protein: CASGPPGTSTNEQFF. The CDR3 bases are TGTGCTAGTGGTCCCCCCGGGACTAGTACCAATGAGCAGTTCTTC.

This clone was detected a few times. The gene calls are TRBV19 and TRBJ2-1; 14 bases fit TRBD2. Germline CDR1 reads LNHDA; CDR2 reads SQIVND (reference sequence). V gave up 4 bases and J gave up 1 base; unmatched junction bases: 3. This CDR3 has 17 amino acids. CDR3 amino acids: CASSRGLAGVSYNEQFF. As DNA, the CDR3 is TGTGCCAGTAGTAGGGGACTAGCGGGAGTGTCCTACAATGAGCAGTTCTTC.

There are many counts of this clone. The rearrangement joins TRBV19 to TRBJ2-1, with D tentatively TRBD2 (6 bases). The CDR3 spans 16 residues. V was shortened by 0 bases and J by 7 bases, with 16 bases between the two germline ends. Per germline, CDR1 LNHDA and CDR2 SQIVND (reference sequence). Here the CDR3 reads CASSIEAGRGSNEQFF. For the CDR3, the DNA is TGTGCCAGTAGTATAGAGGCCGGGAGAGGATCGAATGAGCAGTTCTTC.

This clone has a handful of counts. At one boundary the junction diverges from the germline segment, which might be a read error. The rearrangement links TRBV20-1 to TRBJ1-1, with a tentative D call TRBD1 (5 bases). Germline CDR1 is DFQATT and CDR2 is SNEGSKA (reference sequence). This CDR3 contains 10 residues. DNA of the CDR3: TGCAGTGCTAGAGATCGGCGGGACCTTTTT. It yields the protein CSARDRRDLF.

CDR3 loop: CASSFRQVGSYEQYF. In DNA, the CDR3 is TGTGCCAGCAGTTTTCGACAGGTCGGCTCCTACGAGCAGTACTTC. The V gene is TRBV28, the J gene TRBJ2-7, with D possibly matching TRBD1 (6 bases). The V end lost 3 bases, the J end lost 0 bases, and 12 bases lay between the germline ends. Germline V gene sequence: CDR1 MDHEN, CDR2 SYDVKM. CDR3 length: 15 amino acids.

This clone was counted only a few times. V usage is TRBV7-9 and J usage is TRBJ2-1; tentative D call: TRBD2 (5 bases). The CDR3 extends over 16 amino acids. In germline, CDR1 is SEHNR, CDR2 FQNEAQ (reference sequence). The V end was cut by 2 bases, the J end by 5 bases, with 16 bases between. CDR3 DNA sequence: TGTGCCAGCAGCTTAATCGGGGTTACTAGGAACAATGAGCAGTTCTTC. It specifies CASSLIGVTRNNEQFF.

At least ten counts were recorded for this clone. The chain joins TRBV14 to TRBJ1-4; 8 nucleotides align to TRBD1. The length of the CDR3 is 15 residues. The germline CDR1 and CDR2 sequences are SGHDN and FVKESK. V dropped 0 bases and J dropped 8; count of bases not matched to a gene: 5. CDR3 in amino acids: CASSQEGQVNEKLFF. The CDR3 DNA reads TGTGCCAGCAGCCAAGAGGGACAGGTTAACGAAAAACTGTTTTTT.